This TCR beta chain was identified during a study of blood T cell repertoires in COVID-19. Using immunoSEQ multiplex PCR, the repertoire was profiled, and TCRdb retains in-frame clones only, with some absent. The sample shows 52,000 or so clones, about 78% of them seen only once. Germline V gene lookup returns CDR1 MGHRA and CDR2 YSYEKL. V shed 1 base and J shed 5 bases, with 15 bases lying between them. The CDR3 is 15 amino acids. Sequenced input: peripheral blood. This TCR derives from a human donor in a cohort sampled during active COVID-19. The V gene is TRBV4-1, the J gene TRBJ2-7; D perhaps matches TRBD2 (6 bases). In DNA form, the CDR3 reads TGCGCCAGCAGCCAAGTCGGTCTAGCGAACAACGAGCAGTACTTC. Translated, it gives CASSQVGLANNEQYF.